Presented here are 16 T cell receptor beta chains from one specimen sequenced in a study of CD8 T cells in ankylosing spondylitis (dated by TCRdb to 2016 to 2017). Preparation of the library involved 5' RACE. The sequencer was an Illumina HiSeq 2500. The public sequencing data were trimmed at Q25 with fastp and processed into clonotypes with MiXCR by TCRdb, which kept only in-frame beta chains. Here each entry gathers all rows of one CDR3 protein and keeps the most common genes and DNA. This sample lists about 200,000 distinct CDR3 sequences; roughly 25% were detected once. Clones ranked in the top ten supply approximately 6.6% of the sample. The sequenced sample consisted of blood, either unsorted or a sorted T cell fraction (not recorded which). These TCRs come from a male donor with ankylosing spondylitis or in good health (not recorded which).

The sample holds many counts of this clonotype. The CDR3 loop is CSARAGASNTEAFF. The CDR3 DNA is TGCAGTGCTAGAGCTGGGGCTTCAAACACTGAAGCTTTCTTT. The genes are TRBV20-1 and TRBJ1-1; TRBD1 is a possible D gene (5 bases). The germline gives CDR1 DFQATT, CDR2 SNEGSKA (reference sequence). The CDR3 runs to 14 residues. The germline V and J ends were trimmed by 1 base and 2 bases, with 11 bases remaining between them.

This clonotype showed up many times. CDR3 sequence: CASRPDTGRVEQYF. The CDR3 bases are TGTGCCAGCAGGCCGGACACAGGGAGGGTCGAGCAGTACTTC. The rearrangement uses TRBV5-5 and TRBJ2-7; tentative D call: TRBD2 (7 bases). Germline CDR1 reads SGHKS; CDR2 reads YYEKEE (reference sequence). This CDR3 has 14 residues. V lost 5 bases and J lost 6, with 18 bases in between.

Many counts were recorded for this clonotype. V usage is TRBV5-1 and J usage is TRBJ2-3; 9 nucleotides align to TRBD2. The CDR3 consists of 16 residues. Germline CDR1 SGHRS, CDR2 YFSETQ. J gave up 3 bases and V 4 bases, and 9 bases lay outside the gene matches. The CDR3 loop reads CASSLLIAGATDTQYF. For the CDR3, the DNA is TGCGCCAGCAGCCTACTCATAGCGGGAGCTACAGATACGCAGTATTTT.

The gene calls are TRBV7-8 and TRBJ2-3, with 9 bases identical to TRBD2. Looked up from germline, CDR1 is SGHVS and CDR2 is FQNEAQ. The CDR3 is made up of 16 amino acids. The ends lost 1 base at V and 3 bases at J; junction bases unmatched: 5. The CDR3 loop reads CASSLVSGRRTDTQYF. The DNA for the CDR3 is TGTGCCAGCAGCTTAGTGAGCGGGAGGCGTACAGATACGCAGTATTTT. Filled out from reference TRBV7-8 and TRBJ2-3, the complete variable domain reads GAGVSQSPRYKVAKRGQDVALRCDPISGHVSLFWYQQALGQGPEFLTYFQNEAQLDKSGLPSDRFFAERPEGSVSTLKIQRTQQEDSAVYLCASSLVSGRRTDTQYFGPGTRLTVL.

On this clonotype itself: Germline is not matched at one junction end, which may reflect a read error. The chain combines TRBV20-1 with TRBJ2-7; 7 nucleotides align to TRBD1. From germline, CDR1 is DFQATT and CDR2 SNEGSKA (reference sequence). This CDR3 comprises 13 residues. CDR3 nucleotide sequence: TGCAGGGCTAACCGGGACAGAGGGTACGAGCAGTACTTC. This codes for CRANRDRGYEQYF.

The chain recombines TRBV20-1 with TRBJ2-5, with D unresolved. Germline V gene lookup returns CDR1 DFQATT and CDR2 SNEGSKA (reference sequence). There are 12 residues in the CDR3. The ends were cut back, 5 bases at V and 5 bases at J, with 12 bases in the middle. The CDR3 sequence is CSAGWGRETQYF. The DNA for the CDR3 is TGCAGTGCTGGGTGGGGTAGGGAGACCCAGTACTTC.

This clonotype has a count of ten or more. This rearrangement joins TRBV24-1 to TRBJ2-2; D may be TRBD2 (5 bases). The CDR3 is made up of 15 amino acids. V lost 3 bases and J lost 4, with 11 bases in between. Looked up from germline, CDR1 is KGHDR and CDR2 is SFDVKD. The CDR3 DNA reads as TGTGCCACCAGTGATCCGCGGGCCTCCACCGGGGAGCTGTTTTTT. Translating gives CATSDPRASTGELFF.

This clonotype was seen at least ten times. The gene calls are TRBV12-3 or TRBV12-4 and TRBJ2-2; tentative D call: TRBD1 (6 bases). The CDR3 contains 15 residues. Trimming cost V 3 bases and J 2 bases, with 10 bases left between them. In DNA form, the CDR3 reads TGTGCCAGCAGTTTGGACAGAAAAAACACCGGGGAGCTGTTTTTT. This gives the protein CASSLDRKNTGELFF.

V usage is TRBV18 and J usage is TRBJ1-4; D is unclear. V shed 3 bases and J shed 8 bases, with 16 bases lying between them. Per the germline V gene, CDR1 is KGHSH and CDR2 is LQKENI. The CDR3 spans 15 residues. Here the CDR3 reads CASSPRFATGEKLFF. CDR3 DNA: TGTGCCAGCTCACCCCGGTTCGCGACGGGGGAAAAACTGTTTTTT. Filled out from reference TRBV18 and TRBJ1-4, the complete variable domain reads NAGVMQNPRHLVRRRGQEARLRCSPMKGHSHVYWYRQLPEEGLKFMVYLQKENIIDESGMPKERFSAEFPKEGPSILRIQQVVRGDSAAYFCASSPRFATGEKLFFGSGTQLSVL.

This clonotype occurred a few times. CDR3 DNA: TGTGCCAGCAGTTACAGCAGGACTACACTGGAGCTGTTTTTT. As protein: CASSYSRTTLELFF. V and J are TRBV6-2 or TRBV6-3 and TRBJ2-2, with D tentatively TRBD2 (6 bases). Trimming took off 2 bases at V and 10 bases at J, with 14 bases between the two ends. Germline lookup yields CDR1 MNHEY and CDR2 SVGEGT. This CDR3 has 14 amino acids.

This clonotype was counted many times. V gene TRBV29-1 combines with J gene TRBJ2-6; either TRBD1 or TRBD2 may supply D (5 bases each). Looked up from germline, CDR1 is SQVTM and CDR2 is ANQGSEA. The CDR3 spans 14 residues. Trimming cost V 5 bases and J 3 bases, with 11 bases left between them. CDR3 DNA sequence: TGCAGCGTTCTTGGGGGAAATGGGGCCAACGTCCTGACTTTC. Amino acid sequence: CSVLGGNGANVLTF.

V gene TRBV16 combines with J gene TRBJ1-2, with TRBD1 as a possible D gene (6 bases). Germline V gene data show CDR1 as KGHSY and CDR2 as FQNENV. CDR3 size: 13 residues. V was trimmed by 0 bases and J by 8 bases, leaving 10 bases between them. CDR3 region: CASSQSNREGYTF. The CDR3, as DNA: TGTGCCAGCAGCCAATCCAACAGGGAGGGCTACACCTTC.

In its sample, this clonotype was seen many times. This chain joins TRBV5-5 and TRBJ2-3, with no clear D. The CDR3 is made up of 16 amino acids. The ends were cut back, 4 bases at V and 1 base at J, with 16 bases in the middle. In germline, CDR1 is SGHKS, CDR2 YYEKEE (reference sequence). The DNA for the CDR3 is TGTGCCAGCAGCCCTGGAGTCTCGGGCGGCACAGATACGCAGTATTTT. It yields the protein CASSPGVSGGTDTQYF.

This clonotype was seen ten or more times. The genes are TRBV10-3 and TRBJ2-3; D is possibly TRBD2 (6 bases). The CDR3 has 13 residues. Germline values: CDR1 ENHRY, CDR2 SYGVKD. Trimming stripped 11 bases from V and 5 bases from J, with 17 bases between. DNA of the CDR3: TGTGCCGCTGAGGGCGGGGCCGGAGATACGCAGTATTTT. It codes for CAAEGGAGDTQYF.

This clonotype was observed many times. The V and J genes are TRBV20-1 and TRBJ1-6; TRBD1 aligns across 7 bases. The CDR3 extends over 14 amino acids. Per germline, CDR1 DFQATT and CDR2 SNEGSKA (reference sequence). V trimming: 4 bases; J trimming: 7 bases; junction bases outside the gene matches: 7. CDR3 sequence reads: CSAKTGTENSPLHF. Here the CDR3 DNA reads TGCAGTGCTAAGACCGGGACAGAAAATTCACCCCTCCACTTT.

This clonotype was picked up many times. V is TRBV7-2 and J is TRBJ1-5, with unresolved D. From germline, CDR1 is SGHTA and CDR2 FQGNSA. The CDR3 sequence is 13 residues long. V was clipped by 9 bases and J by 0 bases, with 9 bases between them. For the CDR3, the DNA is TGTGCCAGTTCGTCTAATAGCAATCAGCCCCAGCATTTT. Protein product: CASSSNSNQPQHF. Full variable domain (missing parts from reference TRBV7-2 and TRBJ1-5): GAGVSQSPSNKVTEKGKDVELRCDPISGHTALYWYRQSLGQGLEFLIYFQGNSAPDKSGLPSDRFSAERTGGSVSTLTIQRTQQEDSAVYLCASSSNSNQPQHFGDGTRLSIL.